These 4 T cell receptor beta chains were all obtained from the same sample, sequenced in a study of shared clonotypes between healthy human individuals. The protocol was immunoSEQ multiplex PCR, while the TCRdb copy is restricted to in-frame clones and leaves out a portion. The sample contains 2 million to 2.5 million clones, just over 90% of which appear only once. It was CD45RO-negative cells, positively selected for CCR7, that made up naive CD8 cells, with terminally differentiated effector memory CD45RA+ cells excluded. Material for sequencing was naive CD8+ T cells from PBMCs. The origin of the receptors is a man younger than 35 in good health. Some clones in this sample may be carry-over from other donors' samples.

As regards this clone: This specimen includes other DNA sequences encoding the same CDR3. The chain uses TRBV27 and TRBJ1-1; D uncertain. Trimming took off 3 bases at V and 1 base at J, with 9 bases between the two ends. From germline, CDR1 is MNHEY and CDR2 SMNVEV (reference sequence). CDR3 length equals 14 residues. CDR3 sequence (DNA): TGTGCCAGCAGTTTGTACGGGCAGAACACTGAAGCTTTCTTT. Its protein product is CASSLYGQNTEAFF.

CDR3 bases: TGTGCCAGCAGCCGACAGGGACCAAGTGAAAAACTGTTTTTT. This codes for CASSRQGPSEKLFF. The J gene is TRBJ1-4, the V gene TRBV9; 7 bases are shared with TRBD1. V lost 4 bases to trimming and J lost 7 bases; unmatched junction nucleotides: 7. The CDR3 sequence is 14 residues long. Germline values: CDR1 SGDLS, CDR2 YYNGEE.

The rearrangement uses TRBV2 and TRBJ2-7; TRBD2 matches at 9 bases. CDR1 and CDR2 from the germline V gene are SNHLY and FYNNEI. J gave up 5 bases and V 5 bases, and 4 bases lay outside the gene matches. This CDR3 is 13 amino acids long. The CDR3 is CASSSGRSDEQYF. CDR3 DNA sequence: TGTGCCAGCAGTAGCGGGAGGTCGGACGAGCAGTACTTC.

This clone was detected once. The chain employs TRBV5-8 and TRBJ2-1; TRBD1 might be the D (5 bases). Germline loops: CDR1 SGHTS, CDR2 YDEGEE. CDR3 length: 15 residues. Trimming removed 5 bases at V and 3 bases at J, with 15 bases between. DNA of the CDR3: TGTGCCAGCAGGGATACAGGTTATAACTACAATGAGCAGTTCTTC. Protein sequence: CASRDTGYNYNEQFF.